Each of the 32 T cell receptor beta chains below was sequenced from the same sample in a study of blood T cell repertoires in COVID-19. Clones were sequenced by immunoSEQ multiplex PCR, and TCRdb holds only the in-frame ones, with some missing. Counted here are 130,000 to 150,000 clones, over 75% occurring once; the ten biggest clones make up 1.8%. Sequences were obtained from peripheral blood. These TCRs come from a man between 65 and 85 years old with acute or convalescent COVID-19.

The J gene is TRBJ2-5, the V gene TRBV5-6; 8 nucleotides line up with TRBD1. Per the germline V gene, CDR1 is SGHDT and CDR2 is YYEEEE. The length of the CDR3 is 14 residues. V lost 4 bases to trimming and J lost 5 bases; unmatched junction nucleotides: 7. This CDR3 reads CASSRTGMGETQYF. The DNA for the CDR3 is TGTGCCAGCAGCAGGACAGGGATGGGGGAGACCCAGTACTTC.

The genes are TRBV6-1 and TRBJ1-4; D not certain. This CDR3 is built from 14 residues. Germline CDR1 is MNHNS and CDR2 is SASEGT. Trimming removed 3 bases at V and 8 bases at J, with 13 bases between. CDR3 sequence (DNA): TGTGCCAGCAGTGACCGTGGCCCGGGGGAAAAACTGTTTTTT. This codes for CASSDRGPGEKLFF.

This chain uses TRBV2 with TRBJ1-3, with a possible D match to TRBD1 (5 bases). Trimming removed 7 bases from V and 4 bases from J, with 8 bases in between. The CDR3 totals 12 residues. Per germline, CDR1 SNHLY and CDR2 FYNNEI. The chain's CDR3 is CASKTDGNTIYF. CDR3 in DNA: TGTGCCAGCAAGACAGACGGAAACACCATATATTTT.

CDR3 sequence reads: CASSVRDTGELFF. The DNA of the CDR3 is TGTGCCAGCAGTGTCAGGGACACCGGGGAGCTGTTTTTT. The chain links TRBV2 to TRBJ2-2, with D perhaps TRBD1 (5 bases). Looked up from germline, CDR1 is SNHLY and CDR2 is FYNNEI. Trimming cost V 4 bases and J 3 bases, with 6 bases left between them. CDR3 size: 13 residues.

The V gene is TRBV6-2 or TRBV6-3, the J gene TRBJ2-1; no firm D call. V was cut by 2 bases and J by 0 bases, with 8 bases left in between. The length of the CDR3 is 15 residues. CDR1 is MNHEY, CDR2 SVGEGT, per germline. In DNA form, the CDR3 reads TGTGCCAGCAGTTACCTGGCCAACTCCTACAATGAGCAGTTCTTC. Residues: CASSYLANSYNEQFF.

The chain uses TRBV7-9 and TRBJ2-1, with 10 bases lining up with TRBD2. V shed 0 bases, J shed 0 bases, and the junction held 8 bases outside the gene matches. Germline values: CDR1 SEHNR, CDR2 FQNEAQ (reference sequence). The CDR3 spans 19 residues. CDR3 region: CASSLAWLAGDHSYNEQFF. Written as DNA, the CDR3 is TGTGCCAGCAGCTTAGCATGGCTAGCGGGAGACCACTCCTACAATGAGCAGTTCTTC.

The genes are TRBV7-9 and TRBJ2-4; 11 bases match TRBD2. This CDR3 region has 17 residues. The V gene end was trimmed by 4 bases and the J gene end by 7 bases; junction bases not matched to a gene: 12. Germline V gene sequence: CDR1 SEHNR, CDR2 FQNEAQ (reference sequence). The CDR3 here is CASSSAASGRLRNIQYF. For the CDR3, the DNA is TGTGCCAGCAGCTCGGCGGCTAGCGGGAGGTTACGCAACATTCAGTACTTC.

This sequence joins TRBV5-4 and TRBJ2-5; a possible D gene is TRBD1 (5 bases). This CDR3 region has 14 residues. Germline assignment: CDR1 SGHNT and CDR2 YYREEE (reference sequence). Trimming took 3 bases from V and 5 from J, leaving 14 bases between them. The CDR3 DNA reads as TGTGCCAGCAGCTCCCCGGCAGGGCTGGAGACCCAGTACTTC. As protein: CASSSPAGLETQYF.

The chain couples TRBV19 to TRBJ2-1; possibly TRBD1 for D (5 bases). V was cut by 1 base and J by 8 bases, with 18 bases left in between. Germline-derived CDR1 and CDR2 are LNHDA and SQIVND (reference sequence). This CDR3 comprises 16 residues. CDR3 amino acids: CASSIGSRVQNHEQFF. CDR3 DNA sequence: TGTGCCAGTAGTATAGGGTCCAGGGTCCAAAACCATGAGCAGTTCTTC.

In DNA form, the CDR3 reads TGTGCCAGCAGTGGGACTAGCGGGAGAAATGAGCAGTTCTTC. This sequence encodes CASSGTSGRNEQFF. The V and J genes are TRBV25-1 and TRBJ2-1; 13 bases agree with TRBD2. The ends lost 4 bases at V and 7 bases at J; junction bases unmatched: 1. The CDR3 runs 14 residues. Germline V gene data show CDR1 as MGHDK and CDR2 as SYGVNS.

The chain carries TRBV12-3 or TRBV12-4 and TRBJ1-2; D is undetermined. The CDR3 is 13 residues long. Deletions cut 4 bases from V and 7 bases from J, with 13 bases between. The CDR3 reads CASSSYDIFGYTF. The DNA for the CDR3 is TGTGCCAGCAGTTCCTACGACATCTTTGGCTACACCTTC.

V usage is TRBV9 and J usage is TRBJ2-3, with D perhaps matching TRBD1 (6 bases). V lost 0 bases and J lost 2, with 13 bases in between. CDR1 is SGDLS, CDR2 YYNGEE, per germline. This CDR3 region has 16 residues. CDR3 DNA: TGTGCCAGCAGCGTAGTCCAGGGACAACTCACAGATACGCAGTATTTT. Protein product: CASSVVQGQLTDTQYF.

This chain links TRBV10-3 with TRBJ1-1; D uncertain. From germline, CDR1 is ENHRY and CDR2 SYGVKD. V was shortened by 0 bases and J by 4 bases, with 15 bases between the two germline ends. This CDR3 is built from 16 residues. The CDR3 spells CAISESAEPPGTEAFF. Here the CDR3 DNA reads TGTGCCATCAGTGAGTCAGCGGAGCCACCTGGCACTGAAGCTTTCTTT.

This chain uses TRBV30 with TRBJ1-6, with D maybe TRBD1 (5 bases). The CDR3 has 15 residues. Germline V lookup: CDR1 GTSNPN, CDR2 SVGIG (reference sequence). Trimming took 0 bases from V and 6 from J, leaving 12 bases between them. CDR3 nucleotides: TGTGCCTGGAGTGTAATGGCCAGGGCTAATTCACCCCTCCACTTT. It translates to CAWSVMARANSPLHF.

The V and J genes are TRBV9 and TRBJ2-2, with D perhaps TRBD1 (6 bases). The germline V gene encodes CDR1 SGDLS and CDR2 YYNGEE. V dropped 2 bases and J dropped 0 bases, with 11 bases sitting between them. CDR3 length: 16 amino acids. CDR3: CASSVRRGTNTGELFF. The CDR3 bases are TGTGCCAGCAGCGTGAGAAGGGGGACGAACACCGGGGAGCTGTTTTTT. Together with reference TRBV9 and TRBJ2-2, the CDR3 gives the full variable domain: DSGVTQTPKHLITATGQRVTLRCSPRSGDLSVYWYQQSLDQGLQFLIQYYNGEERAKGNILERFSAQQFPDLHSELNLSSLELGDSALYFCASSVRRGTNTGELFFGEGSRLTVL.

The V call is TRBV29-1, the J call TRBJ2-3; TRBD1 matches at 7 bases. The CDR3 is 14 amino acids. Germline assignment: CDR1 SQVTM and CDR2 ANQGSEA. Trimming removed 5 bases from V and 3 bases from J; junction bases left unmatched: 8. The CDR3 DNA follows: TGCAGCGTTCACGACAGGGAAAGGACAGATACGCAGTATTTT. Its protein is CSVHDRERTDTQYF.

This rearrangement joins TRBV7-9 to TRBJ1-4; D may be TRBD1 (5 bases). V lost 2 bases to trimming and J lost 7 bases, with 14 bases between them. Per germline, CDR1 SEHNR and CDR2 FQNEAQ (reference sequence). The CDR3 consists of 15 residues. This CDR3 reads CASSLSRQGSEKLFF. DNA for the CDR3: TGTGCCAGCAGCTTATCGCGGCAGGGCAGTGAAAAACTGTTTTTT. Full variable domain (missing parts from reference TRBV7-9 and TRBJ1-4): DTGVSQNPRHKITKRGQNVTFRCDPISEHNRLYWYRQTLGQGPEFLTYFQNEAQLEKSRLLSDRFSAERPKGSFSTLEIQRTEQGDSAMYLCASSLSRQGSEKLFFGSGTQLSVL.

The CDR3 DNA reads as TGTGCCAGCAGCCAAGATCTAGCTAGCGGGAGATACGAGCAGTACTTC. Protein sequence: CASSQDLASGRYEQYF. The chain has TRBV3-1 (or the pseudogene TRBV3-2) and TRBJ2-7; 10 positions match TRBD2. Per the germline V gene, CDR1 is LGHDT and CDR2 is YNNKEL (reference sequence). Trimming took 0 bases from V and 4 from J; bases not matched to a gene: 6. This CDR3 has 16 amino acids.

The V gene is TRBV15, the J gene TRBJ1-5; D not resolved. The germline V gene has CDR1 LNHNV and CDR2 YYDKDF (reference sequence). The CDR3 length is 13 residues. Trimming stripped 6 bases from V and 3 bases from J, with 9 bases between. The CDR3 DNA reads as TGTGCCACCAGTGCAGGTAACAATCAGCCCCAGCATTTT. Translation: CATSAGNNQPQHF.

The CDR3 is CASSLARGVSYGYTF. In nucleotides, the CDR3 is TGTGCCAGCAGCTTGGCCAGGGGGGTATCCTATGGCTACACCTTC. The rearrangement uses TRBV5-4 and TRBJ1-2, with 7 positions matching TRBD1. The junction had 6 bases not matched to a gene; V was cut back by 0 bases and J by 4 bases. Germline V gene sequence: CDR1 SGHNT, CDR2 YYREEE (reference sequence). This CDR3 comprises 15 residues.

The chain couples TRBV5-1 to TRBJ2-3; 7 bases agree with TRBD1. CDR3 length: 15 amino acids. Trimming removed 4 bases from V and 2 bases from J; junction bases left unmatched: 7. CDR1 and CDR2 (germline): SGHRS, YFSETQ. Here the CDR3 DNA reads TGCGCCAGCAGCATCCGGGACAGTTCCACAGATACGCAGTATTTT. Its translation is CASSIRDSSTDTQYF.

This rearrangement joins TRBV6-5 to TRBJ2-7; possible D gene TRBD1, 5 bases. The germline V and J ends were trimmed by 0 bases and 4 bases, with 13 bases remaining between them. Germline-derived CDR1 and CDR2 are MNHEY and SVGAGI. CDR3 length: 15 amino acids. The CDR3 here is CASSYSAGLGYEQYF. CDR3 in DNA: TGTGCCAGCAGTTACTCGGCAGGGCTCGGATACGAGCAGTACTTC.

The V gene is TRBV5-1, the J gene TRBJ2-3, with 10 nucleotides matching TRBD2. With V trimmed by 0 bases and J by 2 bases, 15 bases remained unmatched. The CDR3 has 20 amino acids. The germline CDR1 and CDR2 sequences are SGHRS and YFSETQ. The CDR3 DNA reads TGCGCCAGCAGCTTGGGTAGCTCACTTCTAGCGGGAGTGAACACAGATACGCAGTATTTT. Its protein product is CASSLGSSLLAGVNTDTQYF.

Only one count was recorded for this clone. J is TRBJ2-3 and V is TRBV27; 12 positions match TRBD2. V lost 7 bases to trimming and J lost 6 bases; unmatched junction nucleotides: 5. Per germline, CDR1 MNHEY and CDR2 SMNVEV (reference sequence). The CDR3 has 14 residues. The CDR3 bases are TGTGCCAGCACCCCTAGCGGGGGGGCGGATACGCAGTATTTT. Protein sequence: CASTPSGGADTQYF.

The chain joins TRBV29-1 to TRBJ2-1; TRBD1 is a possible D gene (6 bases). The length of the CDR3 is 13 residues. The germline gives CDR1 SQVTM, CDR2 ANQGSEA. Trimming removed 7 bases at V and 4 bases at J, with 14 bases between. DNA for the CDR3: TGCAGCGCCGACAGGTTAGAATACAATGAGCAGTTCTTC. This codes for CSADRLEYNEQFF.

The chain joins TRBV21-1 to TRBJ2-1; the D call TRBD2 from the table was never checked on the DNA. TRBV21-1 is labeled a pseudogene. The CDR3 is made up of 15 amino acids. This CDR3 reads CARTEAWSTYNEQFF. The CDR3 DNA sequence: TGTGCCAGGACGGAGGCATGGAGTACCTACAATGAGCAGTTCTTC.

This chain joins TRBV6-5 and TRBJ1-2; the match to TRBD1 covers 8 bases. The CDR3 is made up of 15 amino acids. V dropped 2 bases and J dropped 1; count of bases not matched to a gene: 3. The germline V gene has CDR1 MNHEY and CDR2 SVGAGI. The CDR3 DNA reads as TGTGCCAGCAGTTACGCCAGGGGGCGTAACTATGGCTACACCTTC. Its translation: CASSYARGRNYGYTF.

This clone was recorded once. The rearrangement uses TRBV28 and TRBJ2-2, with D hard to call. CDR3 size: 17 residues. V lost 2 bases, J lost 6 bases, and 19 bases lay in between. Germline loops: CDR1 MDHEN, CDR2 SYDVKM. The CDR3 region has the DNA TGTGCCAGCAGTTTAAAAGGTTTACGTGAAGGAGCCGGGGAGCTGTTTTTT. It yields the protein CASSLKGLREGAGELFF.

This clone was seen only a few times. The chain has TRBV19 and TRBJ1-4; D is unresolved. This CDR3 spans 15 amino acids. Deletions cut 4 bases from V and 0 bases from J, with 9 bases between. Germline lookup yields CDR1 LNHDA and CDR2 SQIVND (reference sequence). CDR3 DNA: TGTGCCAGTAGTAGCGGGCCTGCAACTAATGAAAAACTGTTTTTT. Protein sequence: CASSSGPATNEKLFF.

This chain connects TRBV18 to TRBJ1-1; TRBD1 is a possible D gene (5 bases). The CDR3 sequence is 13 residues long. V lost 6 bases and J 3 bases, leaving 11 bases between the germline ends. Germline V lookup: CDR1 KGHSH, CDR2 LQKENI. CDR3 DNA: TGTGCCAGCTCTCTGGGGGGGGACACTGAAGCTTTCTTT. Translating gives CASSLGGDTEAFF.

The V gene is TRBV28, the J gene TRBJ1-5; D is uncertain. Deletions cut 5 bases from V and 3 bases from J, with 17 bases between. Germline V lookup: CDR1 MDHEN, CDR2 SYDVKM. This CDR3 contains 16 residues. The CDR3: CASSQRAGRPNQPQHF. CDR3 nucleotides: TGTGCCAGCAGTCAGCGGGCAGGTAGGCCCAATCAGCCCCAGCATTTT.

This clone was detected only once. CDR3 DNA: TGTGCCAGCTCACCACCGAGGGCGCAGGGGCTATTATTCTATAATTCACCCCTCCACTTT. It yields the protein CASSPPRAQGLLFYNSPLHF. The V gene is TRBV18, the J gene TRBJ1-6; maybe TRBD1 (6 bases). Germline CDR1 reads KGHSH; CDR2 reads LQKENI. The V end was cut by 0 bases, the J end by 3 bases, with 21 bases between. The CDR3 is made up of 20 amino acids.